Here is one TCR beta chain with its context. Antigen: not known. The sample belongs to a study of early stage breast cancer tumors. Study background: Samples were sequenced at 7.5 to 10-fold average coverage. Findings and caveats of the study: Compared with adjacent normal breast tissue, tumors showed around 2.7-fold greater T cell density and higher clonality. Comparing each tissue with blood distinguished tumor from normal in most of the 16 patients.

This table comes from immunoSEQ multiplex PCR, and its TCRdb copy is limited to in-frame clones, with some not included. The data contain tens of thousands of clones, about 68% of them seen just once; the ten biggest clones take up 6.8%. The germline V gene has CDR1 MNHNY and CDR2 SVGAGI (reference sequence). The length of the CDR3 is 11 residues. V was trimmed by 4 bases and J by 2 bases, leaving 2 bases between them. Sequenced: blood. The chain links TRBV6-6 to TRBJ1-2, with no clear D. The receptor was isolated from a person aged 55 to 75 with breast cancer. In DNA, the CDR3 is TGTGCCAGCAGTTCCAACTATGGCTACACCTTC. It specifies CASSSNYGYTF.